Sequencing of this TCR beta chain was carried out in a study of CXCR3-negative and CXCR3-positive naive CD8 T cells. On the study more broadly: Overall TRB read output was about 135 million, and each library contained about 1.5 +/- 0.3 million reads. Study results and limitations: Comparison of naive cells showed more hydrophobic TRB CDR3s in CXCR3-positive than in CXCR3-negative naive cells. Diversity ran similarly high across both naive subsets but far lower in memory CD8+ cells. Unlike memory cells, which differed, naive CXCR3-negative and CXCR3-positive cells had similar TRBV-TRBJ usage.

Naive CD8+ T cells carried a CD45RO-CCR7+CD27+CD95- phenotype. UMI labels and 5' RACE were used to prepare the TRB cDNA libraries. TCRdb reprocessed the 5' RACE reads, with one entry per CDR3 protein and no DNA. This sample's table has over 55,000 distinct CDR3 sequences. From germline, CDR1 is SNHLY and CDR2 FYNNEI. This CDR3 contains 17 residues. Of note for this clonotype: Its antigen is currently unknown.

V is TRBV2 and J is TRBJ2-7; TCRdb proposes TRBD1, but this gene call is untestable without DNA. The TCR originated in a human donor in good health. Some clones in this sample may be carry-over from other donors' samples. Material: naive CXCR3+ CD8+ T cells from blood. This sample's subset: CD45RO-CCR7+CD27+CD95- naive CD8+ T cells expressing CXCR3 (TNR3+). The chain's CDR3 is CASSVDRRDRVSYEQYF.